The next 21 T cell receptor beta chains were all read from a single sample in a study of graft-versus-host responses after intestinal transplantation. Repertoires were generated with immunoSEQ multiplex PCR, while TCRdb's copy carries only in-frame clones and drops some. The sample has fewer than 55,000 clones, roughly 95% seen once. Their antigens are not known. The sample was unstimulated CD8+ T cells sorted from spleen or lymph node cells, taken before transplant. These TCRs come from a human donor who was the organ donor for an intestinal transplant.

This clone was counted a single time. This CDR3 is CASSLVGSADGYTF. The CDR3 region has the DNA TGTGCCAGCAGCTTAGTAGGGTCGGCGGATGGCTACACCTTC. The chain uses TRBV7-9 and TRBJ1-2; D unclear. The V gene's germline CDR1 is SEHNR and CDR2 FQNEAQ (reference sequence). V lost 1 base and J lost 6, with 12 bases in between. This CDR3 spans 14 amino acids.

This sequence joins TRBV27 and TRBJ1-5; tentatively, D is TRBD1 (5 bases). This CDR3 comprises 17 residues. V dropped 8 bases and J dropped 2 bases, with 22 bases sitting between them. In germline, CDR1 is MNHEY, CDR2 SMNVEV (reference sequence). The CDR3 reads CASGEGVGGVGNQPQHF. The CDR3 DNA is TGTGCCAGCGGGGAGGGAGTTGGGGGAGTAGGCAATCAGCCCCAGCATTTT.

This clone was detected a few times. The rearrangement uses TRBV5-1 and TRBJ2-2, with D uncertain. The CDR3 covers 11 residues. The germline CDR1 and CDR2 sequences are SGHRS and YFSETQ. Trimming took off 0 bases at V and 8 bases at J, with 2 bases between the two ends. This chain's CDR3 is CASSLAGELFF. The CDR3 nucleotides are TGCGCCAGCAGCTTGGCAGGGGAGCTGTTTTTT.

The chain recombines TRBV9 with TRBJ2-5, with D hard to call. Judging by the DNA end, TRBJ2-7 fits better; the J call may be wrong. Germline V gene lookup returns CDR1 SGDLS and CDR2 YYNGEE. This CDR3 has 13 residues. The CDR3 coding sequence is TGTGCCAGCAGCGTCTTCCTTGACTACGAGCAGTACTTC. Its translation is CASSVFLDYEQYF.

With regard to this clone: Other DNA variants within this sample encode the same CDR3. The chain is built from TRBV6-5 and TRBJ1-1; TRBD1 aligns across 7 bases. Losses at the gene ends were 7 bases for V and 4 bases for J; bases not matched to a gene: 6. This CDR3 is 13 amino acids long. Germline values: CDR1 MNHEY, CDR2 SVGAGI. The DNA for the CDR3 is TGTGCCAGCAAGGGGGCAGTGCGCACTGAAGCTTTCTTT. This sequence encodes CASKGAVRTEAFF.

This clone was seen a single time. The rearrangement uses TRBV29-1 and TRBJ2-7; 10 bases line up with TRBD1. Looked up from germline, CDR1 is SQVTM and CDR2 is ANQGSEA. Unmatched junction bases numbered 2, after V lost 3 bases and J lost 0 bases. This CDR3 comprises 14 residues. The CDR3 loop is CSVEGQGSSYEQYF. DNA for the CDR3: TGCAGCGTTGAGGGACAGGGGAGCTCCTACGAGCAGTACTTC.

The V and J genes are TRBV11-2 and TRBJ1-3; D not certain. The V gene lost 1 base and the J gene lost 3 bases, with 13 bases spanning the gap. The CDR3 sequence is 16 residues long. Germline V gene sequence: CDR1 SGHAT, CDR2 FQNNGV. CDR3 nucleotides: TGTGCCAGCAGCTTAGTGGGCACCCCTCTTGGAAACACCATATATTTT. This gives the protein CASSLVGTPLGNTIYF.

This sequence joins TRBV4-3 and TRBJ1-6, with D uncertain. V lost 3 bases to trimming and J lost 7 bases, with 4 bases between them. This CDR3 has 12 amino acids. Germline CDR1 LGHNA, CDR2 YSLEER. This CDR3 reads CASSHDNSPLHF. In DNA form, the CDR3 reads TGCGCCAGCAGCCACGACAATTCACCCCTCCACTTT.

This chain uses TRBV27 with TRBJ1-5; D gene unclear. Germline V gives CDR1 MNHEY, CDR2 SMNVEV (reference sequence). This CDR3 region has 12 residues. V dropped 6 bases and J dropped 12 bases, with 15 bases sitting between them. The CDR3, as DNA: TGTGCCAGCAGCCCCGACCGCCTGGTCCAGCATTTT. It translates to CASSPDRLVQHF.

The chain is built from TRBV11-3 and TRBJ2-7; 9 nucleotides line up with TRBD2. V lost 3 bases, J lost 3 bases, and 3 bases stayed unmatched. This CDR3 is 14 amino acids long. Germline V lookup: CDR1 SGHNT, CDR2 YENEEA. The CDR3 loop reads CASSLPSGVYEQYF. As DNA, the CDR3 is TGTGCCAGCAGCTTGCCTAGCGGGGTCTACGAGCAGTACTTC.

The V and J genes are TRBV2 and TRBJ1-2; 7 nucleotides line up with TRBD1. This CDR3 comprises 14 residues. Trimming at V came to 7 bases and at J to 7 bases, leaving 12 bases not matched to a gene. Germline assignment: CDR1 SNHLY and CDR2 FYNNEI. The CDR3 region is CASITDDRALGYTF. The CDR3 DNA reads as TGTGCCAGCATTACGGACGACAGGGCTCTTGGCTACACCTTC.

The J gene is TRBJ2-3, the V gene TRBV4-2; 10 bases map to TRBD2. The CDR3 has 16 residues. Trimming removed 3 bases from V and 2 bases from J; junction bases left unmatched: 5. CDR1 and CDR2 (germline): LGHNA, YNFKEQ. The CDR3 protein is CASSQRTSGSTDTQYF. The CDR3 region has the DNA TGTGCCAGCAGCCAGAGGACTAGCGGCTCCACAGATACGCAGTATTTT.

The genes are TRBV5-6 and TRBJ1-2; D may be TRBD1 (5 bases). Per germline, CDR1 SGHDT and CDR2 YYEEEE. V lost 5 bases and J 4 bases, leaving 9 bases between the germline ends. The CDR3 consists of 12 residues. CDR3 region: CASRSGSYGYTF. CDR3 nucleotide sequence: TGTGCCAGCAGATCAGGGAGCTATGGCTACACCTTC.

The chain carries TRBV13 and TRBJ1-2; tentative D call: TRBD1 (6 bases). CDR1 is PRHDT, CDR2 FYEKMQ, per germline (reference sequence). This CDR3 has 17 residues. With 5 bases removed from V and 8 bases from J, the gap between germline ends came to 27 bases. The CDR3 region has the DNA TGTGCCAGCAGCCTCTGGACAGAACTCGGCGCCTTTCGGGGCTACACCTTC. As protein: CASSLWTELGAFRGYTF.

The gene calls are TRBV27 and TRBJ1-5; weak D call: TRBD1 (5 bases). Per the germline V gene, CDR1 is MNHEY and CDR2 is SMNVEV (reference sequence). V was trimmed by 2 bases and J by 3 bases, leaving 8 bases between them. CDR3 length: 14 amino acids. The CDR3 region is CASSLVRDNQPQHF. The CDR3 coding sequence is TGTGCCAGCAGTTTAGTCAGGGACAATCAGCCCCAGCATTTT.

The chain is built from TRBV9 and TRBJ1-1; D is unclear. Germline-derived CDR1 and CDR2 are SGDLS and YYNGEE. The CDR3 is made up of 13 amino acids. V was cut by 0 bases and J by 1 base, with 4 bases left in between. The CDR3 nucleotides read TGTGCCAGCAGCGTAGGCACGAACACTGAAGCTTTCTTT. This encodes CASSVGTNTEAFF.

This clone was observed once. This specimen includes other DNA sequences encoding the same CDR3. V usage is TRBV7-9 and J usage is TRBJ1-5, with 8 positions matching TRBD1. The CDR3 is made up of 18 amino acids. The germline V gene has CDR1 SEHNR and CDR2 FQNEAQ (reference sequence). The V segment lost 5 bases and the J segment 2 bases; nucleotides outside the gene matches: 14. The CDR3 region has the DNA TGTGCCAGCAGCCACGGGCAGGGGGCACTGGGAGGCAATCAGCCCCAGCATTTT. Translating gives CASSHGQGALGGNQPQHF.

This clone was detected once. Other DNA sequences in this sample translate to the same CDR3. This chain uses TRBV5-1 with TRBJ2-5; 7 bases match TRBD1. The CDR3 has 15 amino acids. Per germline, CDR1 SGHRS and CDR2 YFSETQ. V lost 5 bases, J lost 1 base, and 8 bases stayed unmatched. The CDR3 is CASSSGTALQETQYF. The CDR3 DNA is TGCGCCAGCAGTTCCGGGACAGCACTCCAAGAGACCCAGTACTTC.

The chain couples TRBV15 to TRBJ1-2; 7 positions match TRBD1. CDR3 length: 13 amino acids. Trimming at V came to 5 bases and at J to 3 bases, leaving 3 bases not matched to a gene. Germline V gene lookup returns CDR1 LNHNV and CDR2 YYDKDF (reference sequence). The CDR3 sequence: CATSEGQYYGYTF. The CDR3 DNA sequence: TGTGCCACCAGCGAGGGACAGTACTATGGCTACACCTTC.

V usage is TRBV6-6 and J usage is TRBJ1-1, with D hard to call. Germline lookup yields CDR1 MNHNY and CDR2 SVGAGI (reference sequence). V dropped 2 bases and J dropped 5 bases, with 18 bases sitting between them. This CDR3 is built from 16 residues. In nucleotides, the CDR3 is TGTGCCAGCAGTTACCCCTACGAGGACGCAAGGACTGAAGCTTTCTTT. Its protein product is CASSYPYEDARTEAFF.

CDR3 coding DNA: TGTGCCAGCAGCAAGAGGGTTTCAGGAGAGCAGTTCTTC. It specifies CASSKRVSGEQFF. The J gene is TRBJ2-1, the V gene TRBV9, with a possible D match to TRBD2 (5 bases). CDR1 SGDLS and CDR2 YYNGEE come from the germline V gene. This CDR3 comprises 13 residues. V lost 4 bases and J lost 10, with 15 bases in between.